The 7 T cell receptor beta chains presented below share a single source sample, sequenced in a study of cytomegalovirus exposure and HLA in healthy donors. The primer mix had 60 Vbeta and 13 Jbeta primers. Libraries were prepared by immunoSEQ multiplex PCR; TCRdb keeps only in-frame clonotypes and omits some of them. This sample has 150,000 to 180,000 clones, with about 75% found just once. Sequenced material: PBMCs. Every receptor here comes from a man aged 18 to 30 in good health and CMV-seronegative.

This clone is a singleton in its sample. The chain combines TRBV5-1 with TRBJ2-2; tentative D call: TRBD2 (6 bases). Germline CDR1 is SGHRS and CDR2 is YFSETQ. V gave up 2 bases and J gave up 3 bases, with 11 bases separating them. The CDR3 totals 15 residues. CDR3 nucleotides: TGCGCCAGCAGCTTCTGGAGGGGCCACACCGGGGAGCTGTTTTTT. Amino acids: CASSFWRGHTGELFF.

This sequence joins TRBV9 and TRBJ2-6; no reliable D call. The CDR3 loop spans 15 amino acids. Trimming removed 4 bases from V and 2 bases from J, with 10 bases in between. CDR1 and CDR2 from the germline V gene are SGDLS and YYNGEE. CDR3 in amino acids: CASSPPLTGANVLTF. CDR3 nucleotides: TGTGCCAGCAGCCCCCCGCTAACTGGGGCCAACGTCCTGACTTTC.

The V call is TRBV7-9, the J call TRBJ2-5; D not resolved. V shed 2 bases and J shed 8 bases, with 9 bases lying between them. This CDR3 contains 12 residues. Germline CDR1 is SEHNR and CDR2 is FQNEAQ (reference sequence). CDR3 in amino acids: CASSLIKQTQYF. The CDR3, as DNA: TGTGCCAGCAGCTTAATTAAGCAAACCCAGTACTTC.

The V call is TRBV5-1, the J call TRBJ2-1; 8 bases line up with TRBD1. V lost 5 bases, J lost 6 bases, and 10 bases stayed unmatched. Germline V gene lookup returns CDR1 SGHRS and CDR2 YFSETQ. CDR3 length equals 15 residues. This chain's CDR3 is CASRQTGVDGNEQFF. CDR3 DNA: TGCGCCAGCAGACAGACAGGGGTTGATGGCAATGAGCAGTTCTTC.

V and J are TRBV9 and TRBJ2-6, with 8 nucleotides matching TRBD1. There are 19 residues in the CDR3. With 0 bases clipped from V and 0 bases from J, the junction kept 8 bases outside the gene matches. CDR1 SGDLS and CDR2 YYNGEE come from the germline V gene. CDR3 sequence: CASSVATGDRFSGANVLTF. The CDR3 DNA sequence: TGTGCCAGCAGCGTAGCTACAGGGGACAGGTTCTCTGGGGCCAACGTCCTGACTTTC.

The rearrangement uses TRBV6-5 and TRBJ2-7; D is unresolved. In germline, CDR1 is MNHEY, CDR2 SVGAGI. This CDR3 has 13 amino acids. V was pared by 5 bases and J by 0 bases, with 8 bases between. CDR3 nucleotides: TGTGCCAGCAGTCTACCCCTCTCCTACGAGCAGTACTTC. As protein: CASSLPLSYEQYF.

The CDR3 spells CASSEGDRDIQPQHF. The CDR3 DNA reads TGTGCCAGCAGTGAAGGGGACAGGGATATTCAGCCCCAGCATTTT. The chain joins TRBV6-1 to TRBJ1-5, with 9 bases lining up with TRBD1. Germline CDR1 reads MNHNS; CDR2 reads SASEGT. The CDR3 is 15 amino acids. The J segment lost 6 bases and the V segment lost 1 base, leaving 4 bases of the junction unmatched.